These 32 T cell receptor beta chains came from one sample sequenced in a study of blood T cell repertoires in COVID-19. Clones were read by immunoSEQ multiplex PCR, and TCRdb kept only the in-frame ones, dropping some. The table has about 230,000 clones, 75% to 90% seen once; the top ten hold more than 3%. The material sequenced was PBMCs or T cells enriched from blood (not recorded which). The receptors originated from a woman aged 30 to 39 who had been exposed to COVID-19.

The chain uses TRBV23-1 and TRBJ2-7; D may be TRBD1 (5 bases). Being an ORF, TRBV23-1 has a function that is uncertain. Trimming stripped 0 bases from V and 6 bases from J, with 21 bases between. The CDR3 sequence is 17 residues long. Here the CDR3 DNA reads TGCGCCAGCAGTCAATCGGGGCAGACCCCTCGTAGAGTCGAGCAGTACTTC. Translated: CASSQSGQTPRRVEQYF.

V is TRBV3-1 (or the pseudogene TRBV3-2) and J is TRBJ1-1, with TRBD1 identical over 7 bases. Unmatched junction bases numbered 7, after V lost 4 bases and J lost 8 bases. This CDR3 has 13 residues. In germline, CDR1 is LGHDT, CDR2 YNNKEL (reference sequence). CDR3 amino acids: CASSPSLQGEAFF. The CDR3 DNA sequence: TGTGCCAGCAGCCCTAGTCTACAGGGGGAAGCTTTCTTT.

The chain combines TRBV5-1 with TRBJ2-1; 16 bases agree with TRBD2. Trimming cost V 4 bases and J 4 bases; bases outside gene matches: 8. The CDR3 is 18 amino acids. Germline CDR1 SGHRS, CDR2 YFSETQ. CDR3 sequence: CASSPVGLAGGPYNEQFF. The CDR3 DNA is TGCGCCAGCAGCCCGGTGGGACTAGCGGGAGGGCCTTACAATGAGCAGTTCTTC.

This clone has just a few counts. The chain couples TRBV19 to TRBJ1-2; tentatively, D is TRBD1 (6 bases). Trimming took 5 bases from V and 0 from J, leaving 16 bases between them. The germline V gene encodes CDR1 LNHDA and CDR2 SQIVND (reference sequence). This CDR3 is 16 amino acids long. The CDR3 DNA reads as TGTGCCAGTAGTCCCGCATTGGACAGTCCTAACTATGGCTACACCTTC. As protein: CASSPALDSPNYGYTF.

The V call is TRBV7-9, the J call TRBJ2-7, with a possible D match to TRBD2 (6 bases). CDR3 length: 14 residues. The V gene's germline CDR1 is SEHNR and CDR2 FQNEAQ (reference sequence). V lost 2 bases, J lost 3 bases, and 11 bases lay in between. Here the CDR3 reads CASSLIAEYYEQYF. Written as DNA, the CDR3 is TGTGCCAGCAGCTTAATAGCGGAGTACTACGAGCAGTACTTC.

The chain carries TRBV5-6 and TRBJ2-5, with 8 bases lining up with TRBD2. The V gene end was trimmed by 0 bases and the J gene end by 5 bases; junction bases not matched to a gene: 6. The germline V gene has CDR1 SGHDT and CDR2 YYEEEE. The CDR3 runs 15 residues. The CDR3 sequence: CASSLEGTSMETQYF. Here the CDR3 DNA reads TGTGCCAGCAGCTTGGAGGGGACTAGTATGGAGACCCAGTACTTC.

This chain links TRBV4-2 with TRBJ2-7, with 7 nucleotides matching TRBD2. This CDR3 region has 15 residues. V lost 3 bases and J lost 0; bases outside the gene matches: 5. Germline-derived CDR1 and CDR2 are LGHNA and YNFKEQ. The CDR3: CASSQGGSPSYEQYF. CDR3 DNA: TGTGCCAGCAGCCAGGGGGGGTCGCCCTCCTACGAGCAGTACTTC.

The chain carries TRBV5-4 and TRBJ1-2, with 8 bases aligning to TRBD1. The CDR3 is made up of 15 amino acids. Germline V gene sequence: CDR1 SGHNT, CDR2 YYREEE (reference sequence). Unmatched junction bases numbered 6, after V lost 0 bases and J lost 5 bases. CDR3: CASSLVGNRGYGYTF. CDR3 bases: TGTGCCAGCAGCTTGGTGGGGAACAGGGGGTATGGCTACACCTTC. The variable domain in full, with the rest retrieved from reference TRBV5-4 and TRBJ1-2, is ETGVTQSPTHLIKTRGQQVTLRCSSQSGHNTVSWYQQALGQGPQFIFQYYREEENGRGNFPPRFSGLQFPNYSSELNVNALELDDSALYLCASSLVGNRGYGYTFGSGTRLTVV.

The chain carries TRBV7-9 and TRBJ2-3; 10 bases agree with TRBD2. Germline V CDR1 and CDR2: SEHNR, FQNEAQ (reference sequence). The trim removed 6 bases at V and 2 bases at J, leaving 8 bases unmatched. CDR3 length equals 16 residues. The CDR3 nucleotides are TGTGCCAGCAGTCCTTTAGCGGGAGGCTACACAGATACGCAGTATTTT. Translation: CASSPLAGGYTDTQYF.

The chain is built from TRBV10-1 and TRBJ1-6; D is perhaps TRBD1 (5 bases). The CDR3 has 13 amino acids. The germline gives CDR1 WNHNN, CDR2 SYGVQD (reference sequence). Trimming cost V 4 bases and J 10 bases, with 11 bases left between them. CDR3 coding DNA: TGCGCCAGCAGTGTTGACAGCAAATCACCCCTCCACTTT. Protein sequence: CASSVDSKSPLHF.

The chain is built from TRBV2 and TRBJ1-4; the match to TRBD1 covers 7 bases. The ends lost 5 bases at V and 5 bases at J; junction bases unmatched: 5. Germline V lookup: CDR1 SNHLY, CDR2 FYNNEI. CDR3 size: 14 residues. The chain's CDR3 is CASSFPGQNEKLFF. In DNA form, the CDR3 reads TGTGCCAGCAGTTTTCCGGGACAGAATGAAAAACTGTTTTTT.

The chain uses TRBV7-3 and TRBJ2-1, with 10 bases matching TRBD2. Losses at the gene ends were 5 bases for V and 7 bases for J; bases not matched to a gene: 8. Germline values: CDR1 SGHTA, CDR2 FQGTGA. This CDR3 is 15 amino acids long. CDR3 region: CASSPTGTSVNEQFF. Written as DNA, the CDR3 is TGTGCCAGCAGCCCCACCGGGACTAGCGTGAATGAGCAGTTCTTC.

The CDR3 reads CASSQEGAGYNEQFF. The CDR3 coding sequence is TGTGCCAGCAGCCAAGAAGGCGCGGGCTACAATGAGCAGTTCTTC. This chain links TRBV3-1 (or the pseudogene TRBV3-2) with TRBJ2-1; D might be TRBD2 (5 bases). The length of the CDR3 is 15 residues. V was cut by 0 bases and J by 3 bases, with 9 bases left in between. The V gene's germline CDR1 is LGHDT and CDR2 YNNKEL (reference sequence).

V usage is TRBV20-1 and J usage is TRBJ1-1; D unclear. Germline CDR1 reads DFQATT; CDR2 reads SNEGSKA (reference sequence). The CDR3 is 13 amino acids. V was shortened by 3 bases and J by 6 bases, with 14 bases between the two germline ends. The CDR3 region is CSASTVVIPEAFF. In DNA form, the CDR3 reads TGCAGTGCTAGTACTGTGGTGATCCCTGAAGCTTTCTTT.

The CDR3 region is CASSLGVAGGWDEQFF. For the CDR3, the DNA is TGTGCCAGCAGCTTAGGTGTAGCGGGTGGGTGGGATGAGCAGTTCTTC. V and J are TRBV7-8 and TRBJ2-1; 7 nucleotides align to TRBD2. V was clipped by 1 base and J by 8 bases; unmatched bases: 11. In germline, CDR1 is SGHVS, CDR2 FQNEAQ. The CDR3 totals 16 residues.

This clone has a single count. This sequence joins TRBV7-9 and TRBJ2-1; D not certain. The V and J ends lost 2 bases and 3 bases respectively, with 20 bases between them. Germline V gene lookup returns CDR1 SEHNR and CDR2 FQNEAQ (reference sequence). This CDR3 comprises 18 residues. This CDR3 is CASSLLGSATNHYNEQFF. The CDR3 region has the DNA TGTGCCAGCAGCTTATTGGGCAGTGCAACAAATCACTACAATGAGCAGTTCTTC.

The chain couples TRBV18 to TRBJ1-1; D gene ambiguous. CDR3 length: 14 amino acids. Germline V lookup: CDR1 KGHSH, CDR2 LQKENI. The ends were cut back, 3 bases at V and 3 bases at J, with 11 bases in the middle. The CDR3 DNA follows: TGTGCCAGCTCACCGGACGGGAGGTACACTGAAGCTTTCTTT. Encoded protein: CASSPDGRYTEAFF.

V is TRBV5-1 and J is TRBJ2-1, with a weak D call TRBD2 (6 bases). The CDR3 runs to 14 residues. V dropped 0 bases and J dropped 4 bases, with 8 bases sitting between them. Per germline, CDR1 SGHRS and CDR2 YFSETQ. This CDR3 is CASSLASDYNEQFF. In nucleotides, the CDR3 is TGCGCCAGCAGCTTGGCTAGCGATTACAATGAGCAGTTCTTC.

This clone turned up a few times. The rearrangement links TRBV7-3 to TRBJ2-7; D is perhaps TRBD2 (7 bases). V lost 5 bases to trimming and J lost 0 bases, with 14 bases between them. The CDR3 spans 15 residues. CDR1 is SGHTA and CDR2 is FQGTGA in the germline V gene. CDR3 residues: CASSKGGESSYEQYF. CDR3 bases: TGTGCCAGCAGCAAAGGGGGGGAGAGCTCCTACGAGCAGTACTTC.

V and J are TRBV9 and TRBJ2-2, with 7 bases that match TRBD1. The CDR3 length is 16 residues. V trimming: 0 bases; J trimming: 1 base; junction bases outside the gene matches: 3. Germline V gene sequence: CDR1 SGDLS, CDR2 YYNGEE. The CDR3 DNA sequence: TGTGCCAGCAGCGTAGCGGCAGGGGGGAACACCGGGGAGCTGTTTTTT. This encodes CASSVAAGGNTGELFF.

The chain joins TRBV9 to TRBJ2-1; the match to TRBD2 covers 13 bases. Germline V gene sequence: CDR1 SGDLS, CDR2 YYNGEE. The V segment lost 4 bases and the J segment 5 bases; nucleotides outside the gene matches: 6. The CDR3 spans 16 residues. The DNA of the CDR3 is TGTGCCAGCAGCACCGGACTAGCGGGGGCCGACAATGAGCAGTTCTTC. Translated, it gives CASSTGLAGADNEQFF.

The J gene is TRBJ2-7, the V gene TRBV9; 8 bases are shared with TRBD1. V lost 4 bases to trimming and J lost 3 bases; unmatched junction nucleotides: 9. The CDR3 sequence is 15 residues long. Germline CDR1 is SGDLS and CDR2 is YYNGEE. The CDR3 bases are TGTGCCAGCAGCTACGGACAGGGAATGGGCTACGAGCAGTACTTC. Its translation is CASSYGQGMGYEQYF.

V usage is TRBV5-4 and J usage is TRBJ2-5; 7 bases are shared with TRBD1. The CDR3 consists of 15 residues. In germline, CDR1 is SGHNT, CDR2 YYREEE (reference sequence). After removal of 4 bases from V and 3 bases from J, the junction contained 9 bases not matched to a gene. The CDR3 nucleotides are TGTGCCAGCAGCGGGATGAGGGGGCGGGAAGAGACCCAGTACTTC. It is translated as CASSGMRGREETQYF. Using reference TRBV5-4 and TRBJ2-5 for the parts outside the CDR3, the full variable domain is ETGVTQSPTHLIKTRGQQVTLRCSSQSGHNTVSWYQQALGQGPQFIFQYYREEENGRGNFPPRFSGLQFPNYSSELNVNALELDDSALYLCASSGMRGREETQYFGPGTRLLVL.

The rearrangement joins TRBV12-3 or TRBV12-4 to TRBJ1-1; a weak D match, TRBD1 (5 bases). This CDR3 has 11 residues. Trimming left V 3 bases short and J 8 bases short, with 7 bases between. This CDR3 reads CASSLGGEAFF. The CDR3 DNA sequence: TGTGCCAGCAGTTTGGGGGGAGAAGCTTTCTTT.

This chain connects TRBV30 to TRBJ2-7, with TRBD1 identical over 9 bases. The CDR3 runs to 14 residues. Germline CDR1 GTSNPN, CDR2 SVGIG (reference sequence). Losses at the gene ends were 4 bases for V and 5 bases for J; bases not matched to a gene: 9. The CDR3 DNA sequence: TGTGCCTGGAATCTGGGACAGGGAAAAAACGAGCAGTACTTC. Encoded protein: CAWNLGQGKNEQYF.

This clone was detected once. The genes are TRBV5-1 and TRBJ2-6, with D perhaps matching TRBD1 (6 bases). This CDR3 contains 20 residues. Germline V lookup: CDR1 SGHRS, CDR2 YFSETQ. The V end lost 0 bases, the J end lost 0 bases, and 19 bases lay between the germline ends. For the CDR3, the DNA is TGCGCCAGCAGCTTGGAAAAGTCGGTGGGGGCAGGCTCTGGGGCCAACGTCCTGACTTTC. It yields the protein CASSLEKSVGAGSGANVLTF.

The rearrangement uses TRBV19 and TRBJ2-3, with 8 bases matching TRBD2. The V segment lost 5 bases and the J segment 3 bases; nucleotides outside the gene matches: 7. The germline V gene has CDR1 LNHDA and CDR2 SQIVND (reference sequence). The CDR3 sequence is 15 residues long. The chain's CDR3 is CASSLSGSRTDTQYF. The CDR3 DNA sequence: TGTGCCAGTAGTCTCAGCGGGAGCAGGACAGATACGCAGTATTTT.

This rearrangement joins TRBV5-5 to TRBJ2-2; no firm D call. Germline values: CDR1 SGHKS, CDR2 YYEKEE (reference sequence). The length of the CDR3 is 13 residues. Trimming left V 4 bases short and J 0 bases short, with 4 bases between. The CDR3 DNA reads TGTGCCAGCAGCCCAGCGAACACCGGGGAGCTGTTTTTT. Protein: CASSPANTGELFF.

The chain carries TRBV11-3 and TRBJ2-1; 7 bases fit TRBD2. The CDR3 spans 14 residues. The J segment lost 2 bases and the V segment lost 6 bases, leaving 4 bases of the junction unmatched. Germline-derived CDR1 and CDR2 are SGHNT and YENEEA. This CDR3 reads CASSWGGPYNEQFF. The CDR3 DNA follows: TGTGCCAGCAGTTGGGGAGGGCCCTACAATGAGCAGTTCTTC.

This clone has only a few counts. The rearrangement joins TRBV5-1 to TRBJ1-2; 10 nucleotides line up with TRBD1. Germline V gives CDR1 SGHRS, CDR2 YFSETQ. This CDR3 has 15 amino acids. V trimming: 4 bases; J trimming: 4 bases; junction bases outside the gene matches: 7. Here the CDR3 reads CASSIDRGLPYGYTF. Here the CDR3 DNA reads TGCGCCAGCAGCATCGACAGGGGGCTTCCCTATGGCTACACCTTC. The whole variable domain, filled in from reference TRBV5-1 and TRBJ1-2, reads KAGVTQTPRYLIKTRGQQVTLSCSPISGHRSVSWYQQTPGQGLQFLFEYFSETQRNKGNFPGRFSGRQFSNSRSEMNVSTLELGDSALYLCASSIDRGLPYGYTFGSGTRLTVV.

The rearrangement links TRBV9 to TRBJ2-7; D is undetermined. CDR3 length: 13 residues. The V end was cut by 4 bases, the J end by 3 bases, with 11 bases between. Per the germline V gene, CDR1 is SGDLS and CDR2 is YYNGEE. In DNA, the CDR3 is TGTGCCAGCAGCCGCGCCACCGACTACGAGCAGTACTTC. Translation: CASSRATDYEQYF.

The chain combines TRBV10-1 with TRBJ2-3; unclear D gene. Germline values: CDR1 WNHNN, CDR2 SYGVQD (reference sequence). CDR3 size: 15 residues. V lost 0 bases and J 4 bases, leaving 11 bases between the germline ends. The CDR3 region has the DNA TGCGCCAGCAGTGAGTCTCGGCAGGTTGCAGATACGCAGTATTTT. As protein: CASSESRQVADTQYF.